Below are 28 T cell receptor beta chains sequenced from a single sample in a study of T cells after yellow fever vaccination. A single record per CDR3 protein comes from TCRdb applying MiXCR to the 5' RACE reads. The sample lists about 340,000 distinct CDR3 sequences; approximately 9% were seen once. Here the sequenced sample was PBMCs, taken on the day of the first yellow fever vaccination. The receptors were gathered from a man aged 18 to 35 who received the YFV17D yellow fever vaccine.

The chain employs TRBV6-2 or TRBV6-3 and TRBJ1-5, with no clear D. This CDR3 is 9 amino acids long. Germline-derived CDR1 and CDR2 are MNHEY and SVGEGT. V shed 7 bases and J shed 9 bases, with 4 bases lying between them. The CDR3 DNA is TGTGCCAGCATCCCGCCCCAGCATTTT. This gives the protein CASIPPQHF.

About this clonotype itself: One junction end does not reproduce the germline sequence, and a read error may be involved. V gene TRBV5-1 combines with J gene TRBJ2-2, with TRBD2 matching 7 bases. Per germline, CDR1 SGHRS and CDR2 YFSETQ. This CDR3 region has 14 residues. The CDR3 sequence: CASSLWSESGEQFF. In DNA form, the CDR3 reads TGCGCCAGCAGCTTGTGGTCCGAAAGCGGGGAGCAGTTTTTT. Full variable domain (outside the CDR3, taken from reference TRBV5-1 and TRBJ2-2): KAGVTQTPRYLIKTRGQQVTLSCSPISGHRSVSWYQQTPGQGLQFLFEYFSETQRNKGNFPGRFSGRQFSNSRSEMNVSTLELGDSALYLCASSLWSESGEQFFGEGSRLTVL.

This clonotype has just a few counts. The V gene is TRBV9, the J gene TRBJ1-1, with a possible D match to TRBD1 (5 bases). The germline gives CDR1 SGDLS, CDR2 YYNGEE. This CDR3 comprises 14 residues. Trimming left V 4 bases short and J 1 base short, with 11 bases between. CDR3 sequence (DNA): TGTGCCAGCAGCCAAGGGACGCCGAACACTGAAGCTTTCTTT. Amino acids: CASSQGTPNTEAFF.

The rearrangement links TRBV6-2 or TRBV6-3 to TRBJ2-2; maybe TRBD2 (5 bases). V lost 3 bases and J lost 6, with 8 bases in between. The CDR3 has 13 residues. Looked up from germline, CDR1 is MNHEY and CDR2 is SVGEGT. The CDR3 coding sequence is TGTGCCAGCAGTTATACTAGTCCCGGGGAGCTGTTTTTT. Protein: CASSYTSPGELFF.

The V and J genes are TRBV20-1 and TRBJ2-1; D is ambiguous. With 6 bases removed from V and 0 bases from J, the gap between germline ends came to 12 bases. The CDR3 spans 14 residues. Germline V gives CDR1 DFQATT, CDR2 SNEGSKA (reference sequence). In DNA form, the CDR3 reads TGCAGTGCCAGGACGGGCCGCTCCTACAATGAGCAGTTCTTC. As protein: CSARTGRSYNEQFF.

V gene TRBV12-3 or TRBV12-4 combines with J gene TRBJ1-5, with D perhaps TRBD1 (6 bases). Trimming took off 2 bases at V and 6 bases at J, with 11 bases between the two ends. The CDR3 extends over 14 amino acids. The CDR3, as DNA: TGTGCCAGCAGTTTAAGGGGGACGGCTCAGCCCCAGCATTTT. Translation gives CASSLRGTAQPQHF.

The chain has TRBV27 and TRBJ1-1; no reliable D call. This CDR3 has 16 amino acids. V was pared by 5 bases and J by 8 bases, with 24 bases between. The germline V gene has CDR1 MNHEY and CDR2 SMNVEV (reference sequence). This CDR3 reads CASSRLDVRSLKEAFF. As DNA, the CDR3 is TGTGCCAGCAGTCGATTGGACGTAAGATCCTTGAAGGAAGCTTTCTTT.

This clonotype was picked up a small number of times. The rearrangement joins TRBV15 to TRBJ2-7; weak D call: TRBD2 (6 bases). Germline V gene sequence: CDR1 LNHNV, CDR2 YYDKDF (reference sequence). The CDR3 consists of 14 residues. Trimming pared 0 bases from V and 3 bases from J, leaving 9 bases between. The CDR3 spells CATSRDRGNYEQYF. CDR3 sequence (DNA): TGTGCCACCAGCAGAGATCGGGGGAACTACGAGCAGTACTTC.

V gene TRBV5-1 combines with J gene TRBJ1-6; 10 bases match TRBD1. The CDR3 covers 16 residues. CDR1 is SGHRS, CDR2 YFSETQ, per germline. V trimming: 2 bases; J trimming: 7 bases; junction bases outside the gene matches: 6. The DNA for the CDR3 is TGCGCCAGCAGCTTCCGACCGGGACAGGGGAATTCACCCCTCCACTTT. The encoded protein is CASSFRPGQGNSPLHF.

This clonotype occurred many times. V gene TRBV13 combines with J gene TRBJ2-7; D gene uncertain. The CDR3 extends over 14 amino acids. Trimming pared 0 bases from V and 2 bases from J, leaving 8 bases between. Germline-derived CDR1 and CDR2 are PRHDT and FYEKMQ (reference sequence). Here the CDR3 DNA reads TGTGCCAGCAGCTTAGGCCCTAACACCTACGAGCAGTACTTC. This translates into CASSLGPNTYEQYF.

This clonotype showed up many times. This chain joins TRBV9 and TRBJ2-3, with D unresolved. This CDR3 is 16 amino acids long. Trimming removed 4 bases from V and 5 bases from J, with 20 bases in between. Germline assignment: CDR1 SGDLS and CDR2 YYNGEE. CDR3 coding DNA: TGTGCCAGCAGCTTAGACTCACCCTTATCGGAAGATACGCAGTATTTT. It codes for CASSLDSPLSEDTQYF.

This clonotype was recorded at least ten times. CDR3 sequence: CASSETRGRTEAFF. DNA for the CDR3: TGCGCCAGCAGCGAAACTCGAGGGAGGACTGAAGCTTTCTTT. The V and J genes are TRBV5-1 and TRBJ1-1, with unresolved D. Germline V gene sequence: CDR1 SGHRS, CDR2 YFSETQ. This CDR3 is 14 amino acids long. Trimming took off 4 bases at V and 5 bases at J, with 15 bases between the two ends. Supplemented by reference TRBV5-1 and TRBJ1-1, the full variable domain reads KAGVTQTPRYLIKTRGQQVTLSCSPISGHRSVSWYQQTPGQGLQFLFEYFSETQRNKGNFPGRFSGRQFSNSRSEMNVSTLELGDSALYLCASSETRGRTEAFFGQGTRLTVV.

This clonotype has ten or more counts. CDR3 coding DNA: TGTGCCAGCAGTTGGACAGACCATCAGCCCCAGCATTTT. It translates to CASSWTDHQPQHF. This chain links TRBV6-2 or TRBV6-3 with TRBJ1-5; weak D call: TRBD1 (6 bases). This CDR3 comprises 13 residues. With 4 bases removed from V and 5 bases from J, the gap between germline ends came to 9 bases. Looked up from germline, CDR1 is MNHEY and CDR2 is SVGEGT.

The chain couples TRBV6-2 or TRBV6-3 to TRBJ2-5, with TRBD1 identical over 8 bases. The CDR3 has 14 residues. J gave up 3 bases and V 0 bases, and 0 bases lay outside the gene matches. Germline V lookup: CDR1 MNHEY, CDR2 SVGEGT. Written as DNA, the CDR3 is TGTGCCAGCAGTTACTCGACAGGGGAAGAGACCCAGTACTTC. It specifies CASSYSTGEETQYF.

This clonotype was seen a few times. The rearrangement uses TRBV7-2 and TRBJ2-5; weak D call: TRBD1 (5 bases). Trimming cost V 1 base and J 5 bases, with 11 bases left between them. The CDR3 spans 14 residues. Germline CDR1 SGHTA, CDR2 FQGNSA. The CDR3 region is CASSLGIGVETQYF. The CDR3 bases are TGTGCCAGCAGCTTAGGGATAGGGGTGGAGACCCAGTACTTC.

The chain joins TRBV5-6 to TRBJ1-6; D is possibly TRBD1 (5 bases). In germline, CDR1 is SGHDT, CDR2 YYEEEE. Trimming took 2 bases from V and 13 from J, leaving 16 bases between them. The CDR3 is made up of 14 amino acids. The CDR3 bases are TGTGCCAGCAGCTTAGCGGGGCCCTGGACCCCCCTCCACTTT. It encodes CASSLAGPWTPLHF.

This clonotype was recorded at least ten times. The gene calls are TRBV5-5 and TRBJ1-3; 9 bases match TRBD1. V dropped 4 bases and J dropped 4; count of bases not matched to a gene: 6. Per germline, CDR1 SGHKS and CDR2 YYEKEE (reference sequence). This CDR3 spans 15 amino acids. The CDR3 is CASSGRTGAGNTIYF. The CDR3 region has the DNA TGTGCCAGCAGCGGACGGACAGGGGCAGGAAACACCATATATTTT.

This clonotype was observed at least ten times. The chain uses TRBV5-1 and TRBJ2-7; either TRBD1 or TRBD2 may supply D (6 bases each). CDR3 length: 14 residues. Trimming removed 0 bases from V and 2 bases from J, with 9 bases in between. Germline V gives CDR1 SGHRS, CDR2 YFSETQ. The CDR3 loop reads CASSLAGGTYEQYF. DNA for the CDR3: TGCGCCAGCAGCTTGGCCGGGGGCACCTACGAGCAGTACTTC. The full variable domain, rest sourced from reference TRBV5-1 and TRBJ2-7, is KAGVTQTPRYLIKTRGQQVTLSCSPISGHRSVSWYQQTPGQGLQFLFEYFSETQRNKGNFPGRFSGRQFSNSRSEMNVSTLELGDSALYLCASSLAGGTYEQYFGPGTRLTVT.

There are a few counts of this clonotype. The rearrangement uses TRBV20-1 and TRBJ2-7, with a possible D match to TRBD2 (6 bases). Trimming took 0 bases from V and 1 from J, leaving 13 bases between them. The V gene's germline CDR1 is DFQATT and CDR2 SNEGSKA (reference sequence). This CDR3 has 15 amino acids. This CDR3 is CSARDPGRFSYEQYF. The CDR3 DNA reads TGCAGTGCTAGAGACCCGGGGAGGTTTTCCTACGAGCAGTACTTC.

This clonotype came up a few times. V and J are TRBV7-9 and TRBJ2-7; 7 bases are shared with TRBD1. The V gene's germline CDR1 is SEHNR and CDR2 FQNEAQ (reference sequence). The CDR3 runs to 15 residues. Unmatched junction bases numbered 13, after V lost 4 bases and J lost 7 bases. The CDR3 region is CASSYGGTVGSEQYF. CDR3 in DNA: TGTGCCAGCAGCTACGGTGGGACAGTTGGGAGTGAGCAGTACTTC.

This clonotype was seen only a few times. V gene TRBV6-6 combines with J gene TRBJ2-1, with a weak D call TRBD1 (6 bases). Germline CDR1 MNHNY, CDR2 SVGAGI (reference sequence). The CDR3 is 13 amino acids. With 3 bases removed from V and 10 bases from J, the gap between germline ends came to 13 bases. In nucleotides, the CDR3 is TGTGCCAGCAGTTATAACAGGGAAGTCGAGCAGTTCTTC. Amino acid sequence: CASSYNREVEQFF.

Only a few counts were recorded for this clonotype. The CDR3 loop is CASSPPSEETQYF. The CDR3 region has the DNA TGTGCCAGCTCACCTCCCTCCGAGGAGACCCAGTACTTC. V and J are TRBV18 and TRBJ2-5; D remains ambiguous. This CDR3 is 13 amino acids long. CDR1 is KGHSH and CDR2 is LQKENI in the germline V gene. V lost 3 bases, J lost 5 bases, and 10 bases lay in between.

The V and J genes are TRBV20-1 and TRBJ2-5; D ambiguous. This CDR3 is built from 14 residues. The germline V and J ends were trimmed by 2 bases and 0 bases, with 10 bases remaining between them. Germline CDR1 is DFQATT and CDR2 is SNEGSKA (reference sequence). The chain's CDR3 is CSARPAFHQETQYF. CDR3 DNA sequence: TGCAGTGCTAGACCCGCTTTCCACCAAGAGACCCAGTACTTC.

This clonotype was seen a handful of times. This chain connects TRBV5-1 to TRBJ2-3; 8 bases map to TRBD2. This CDR3 comprises 17 residues. With 4 bases clipped from V and 2 bases from J, the junction kept 12 bases outside the gene matches. Germline V CDR1 and CDR2: SGHRS, YFSETQ. CDR3: CASSLMLISGATDTQYF. CDR3 nucleotide sequence: TGCGCCAGCAGCCTCATGTTGATTAGCGGGGCCACAGATACGCAGTATTTT.

This sequence joins TRBV4-3 and TRBJ2-2; no reliable D call. The CDR3 has 17 residues. Germline V gene data show CDR1 as LGHNA and CDR2 as YSLEER. V was trimmed by 1 base and J by 1 base, leaving 13 bases between them. CDR3 protein: CASSQVWVPGNTGELFF. The CDR3 bases are TGCGCCAGCAGCCAAGTGTGGGTGCCGGGGAACACCGGGGAGCTGTTTTTT.

DNA of the CDR3: TGTGCCAGCTGCTCGACAGGGCCGGAAAAACTGTTTTTT. Encoded protein: CASCSTGPEKLFF. The chain uses TRBV28 and TRBJ1-4; TRBD1 aligns across 7 bases. Germline values: CDR1 MDHEN, CDR2 SYDVKM. V lost 8 bases, J lost 8 bases, and 8 bases stayed unmatched. The CDR3 is made up of 13 amino acids.

This clonotype was found a few times. V is TRBV6-5 and J is TRBJ1-6; perhaps TRBD1 as D (5 bases). The germline V and J ends were trimmed by 2 bases and 9 bases, with 14 bases remaining between them. CDR1 is MNHEY, CDR2 SVGAGI, per germline. The CDR3 runs to 15 residues. The CDR3 reads CASSYEGKNGSPLHF. The CDR3 nucleotides read TGTGCCAGCAGTTACGAGGGGAAGAATGGTTCACCCCTCCACTTT.

This clonotype came up many times. V usage is TRBV20-1 and J usage is TRBJ2-3, with 12 positions matching TRBD2. Looked up from germline, CDR1 is DFQATT and CDR2 is SNEGSKA (reference sequence). This CDR3 contains 14 residues. Unmatched junction bases numbered 7, after V lost 5 bases and J lost 7 bases. The CDR3 here is CSAGSSGGANTQYF. The CDR3 DNA reads TGCAGTGCTGGATCTAGCGGGGGGGCAAATACGCAGTATTTT.